This T cell receptor (beta chain) was sequenced in a study of cytomegalovirus exposure and HLA in healthy donors. Findings and caveats of the study: Accurate prediction of most subjects' HLA-A and HLA-B alleles from TCR beta sequences was reported. The study designated 160 or so TCR beta chains cytomegalovirus-associated. Indistinguishability led to the exclusion of some V segments, TRBV6-2 and TRBV6-3 included.

Amplification used 60 Vbeta primers and 13 Jbeta primers. Only in-frame clones appear in the TCRdb table, and some are missing; sequencing was by immunoSEQ multiplex PCR. The sample includes around 110,000 clones, around 75% of them seen just once. Details on this clone: Its antigen is undetermined.

Per the germline V gene, CDR1 is KGHSH and CDR2 is LQKENI. This CDR3 spans 15 amino acids. The junction had 6 bases not matched to a gene; V was cut back by 6 bases and J by 0 bases. Sequences were obtained from PBMCs. The source is a young woman in good health and CMV-seronegative. The V call is TRBV18, the J call TRBJ2-7, with TRBD1 matching 9 bases. CDR3 DNA: TGTGCCAGCTCCCCCGGGACAGGGAGCTCCTACGAGCAGTACTTC. Amino acids: CASSPGTGSSYEQYF.